The source of this T cell receptor (beta chain) is a study of shared clonotypes between healthy human individuals. Donors, healthy HIV-negative adults, lacked recent acute infections or vaccinations. The germline CDR1 and CDR2 sequences are SGHNT and YYREEE (reference sequence). CDR3 length equals 16 residues. V shed 0 bases, J shed 6 bases, and the junction held 8 bases outside the gene matches. This clone was seen just once. Libraries were prepared by immunoSEQ multiplex PCR; TCRdb keeps only in-frame clonotypes and omits some of them. The table lists about 480,000 clones, approximately 79% of them singletons.

The sample taken for sequencing was PBMCs. This clonotype originated in a woman aged 40-49 years in good health. Some clones in this sample may be carry-over from other donors' samples. The V and J genes are TRBV5-4 and TRBJ2-1; 8 positions agree with TRBD2. The CDR3 DNA reads TGTGCCAGCAGCTTGGGGGCGGTAGCGGGAACCAATGAGCAGTTCTTC. Translating gives CASSLGAVAGTNEQFF.